Below, 22 T cell receptor beta chains from the same sample are listed, as sequenced in a study of chemoradiotherapy in HPV16-positive cancers. Using immunoSEQ multiplex PCR, the repertoire was profiled, and TCRdb retains in-frame clones only, with some absent. Counted here are 30,000 to 35,000 clones, roughly nine tenths occurring once; the ten biggest clones make up around 2.3%. The sample here was blood, taken from a patient who underwent chemoradiotherapy. Source of these receptors: a human donor with HPV-associated anogenital cancer.

The chain recombines TRBV11-2 with TRBJ1-1, with 12 bases that match TRBD1. CDR3 size: 17 residues. CDR1 is SGHAT and CDR2 is FQNNGV in the germline V gene. V was clipped by 3 bases and J by 1 base; unmatched bases: 6. CDR3 loop: CASSFFRDRGPNTEAFF. CDR3 in DNA: TGTGCCAGCAGCTTTTTCCGGGACAGGGGGCCGAACACTGAAGCTTTCTTT.

V usage is TRBV7-6 and J usage is TRBJ1-6; unclear D gene. The germline CDR1 and CDR2 sequences are SGHVS and FNYEAQ. The CDR3 spans 16 residues. V was shortened by 0 bases and J by 6 bases, with 12 bases between the two germline ends. The chain's CDR3 is CASSLALSPSNSPLHF. CDR3 DNA sequence: TGTGCCAGCAGCTTAGCGCTCTCGCCGTCTAATTCACCCCTCCACTTT. The full variable domain, rest sourced from reference TRBV7-6 and TRBJ1-6, is GAGVSQSPRYKVTKRGQDVALRCDPISGHVSLYWYRQALGQGPEFLTYFNYEAQQDKSGLPNDRFSAERPEGSISTLTIQRTEQRDSAMYRCASSLALSPSNSPLHFGNGTRLTVT.

This chain links TRBV7-2 with TRBJ1-1, with 7 bases that match TRBD1. Trimming took 1 base from V and 8 from J; bases not matched to a gene: 7. The CDR3 consists of 14 residues. In germline, CDR1 is SGHTA, CDR2 FQGNSA. The CDR3 bases are TGTGCCAGCAGCTTAGGCACGTCAGGGGGGGAAGCTTTCTTT. It codes for CASSLGTSGGEAFF.

The rearrangement uses TRBV7-6 and TRBJ2-2; D remains ambiguous. Germline V gene lookup returns CDR1 SGHVS and CDR2 FNYEAQ. The length of the CDR3 is 14 residues. The V end was cut by 3 bases, the J end by 2 bases, with 7 bases between. The CDR3 bases are TGTGCCAGCAGCTTCGAAGGAAACACCGGGGAGCTGTTTTTT. It encodes CASSFEGNTGELFF.

The rearrangement links TRBV28 to TRBJ1-4; D may be TRBD1 (6 bases). CDR3 size: 14 residues. Trimming pared 6 bases from V and 3 bases from J, leaving 11 bases between. The germline V gene has CDR1 MDHEN and CDR2 SYDVKM. The CDR3 nucleotides read TGTGCCAGCAGCTCACAGGGCGCTAATGAAAAACTGTTTTTT. Its translation: CASSSQGANEKLFF.

The rearrangement uses TRBV5-1 and TRBJ2-5; 10 bases match TRBD2. This CDR3 region has 15 residues. After removal of 4 bases from V and 5 bases from J, the junction contained 8 bases not matched to a gene. Germline values: CDR1 SGHRS, CDR2 YFSETQ. The chain's CDR3 is CASSTLAGVGETQYF. The DNA for the CDR3 is TGCGCCAGCAGCACGCTAGCGGGGGTGGGCGAGACCCAGTACTTC.

This clone has just one count. The chain carries TRBV6-1 and TRBJ1-4, with D perhaps matching TRBD1 (5 bases). The CDR3 spans 14 residues. V gave up 7 bases and J gave up 7 bases, with 16 bases separating them. Germline V gene data show CDR1 as MNHNS and CDR2 as SASEGT. CDR3 in amino acids: CASIGGGKAEKLFF. The CDR3 bases are TGTGCCAGCATCGGGGGTGGTAAGGCTGAAAAACTGTTTTTT.

The chain carries TRBV2 and TRBJ2-7; 7 positions match TRBD2. This CDR3 spans 12 amino acids. Germline V gives CDR1 SNHLY, CDR2 FYNNEI. The trim removed 7 bases at V and 7 bases at J, leaving 7 bases unmatched. The CDR3 DNA follows: TGTGCCAGCACACTAGCGCCCAAGGAGCAGTACTTC. This sequence encodes CASTLAPKEQYF.

As concerns this clone: Other DNA variants within this sample encode the same CDR3. The chain has TRBV19 and TRBJ1-5; D call uncertain. The CDR3 consists of 12 residues. Germline values: CDR1 LNHDA, CDR2 SQIVND (reference sequence). V was pared by 6 bases and J by 3 bases, with 6 bases between. The CDR3 sequence: CASSILNQPQHF. CDR3 DNA sequence: TGTGCCAGTAGCATACTCAATCAGCCCCAGCATTTT.

The gene calls are TRBV6-4 and TRBJ2-3; 16 positions match TRBD2. With 1 base clipped from V and 4 bases from J, the junction kept 5 bases outside the gene matches. The CDR3 is 18 residues long. The V gene's germline CDR1 is MRHNA and CDR2 SNTAGT. The CDR3 reads CASSDFPGLAGGPDTQYF. The DNA for the CDR3 is TGTGCCAGCAGTGACTTTCCGGGACTAGCGGGGGGGCCAGATACGCAGTATTTT.

This clone was detected only a few times. V is TRBV7-9 and J is TRBJ1-6; no clear D gene. Trimming left V 2 bases short and J 14 bases short, with 10 bases between. This CDR3 spans 12 amino acids. Looked up from germline, CDR1 is SEHNR and CDR2 is FQNEAQ (reference sequence). In DNA, the CDR3 is TGTGCCAGCAGCTTAAATGTGGAGGCCCTCCACTTT. This encodes CASSLNVEALHF.

This chain connects TRBV6-5 to TRBJ2-7; D gene unclear. Trimming took off 5 bases at V and 1 base at J, with 15 bases between the two ends. This CDR3 region has 15 residues. Germline V gene data show CDR1 as MNHEY and CDR2 as SVGAGI. The CDR3 reads CASSLHRTRSYEQYF. In nucleotides, the CDR3 is TGTGCCAGCAGTCTCCATCGTACAAGGTCCTACGAGCAGTACTTC.

This rearrangement joins TRBV28 to TRBJ2-3; 7 bases are shared with TRBD1. The CDR3 totals 14 residues. Germline V gene lookup returns CDR1 MDHEN and CDR2 SYDVKM. V shed 7 bases, J shed 0 bases, and the junction held 4 bases outside the gene matches. The CDR3 spells CASTGQVSTDTQYF. In DNA form, the CDR3 reads TGTGCCAGCACCGGACAGGTTAGCACAGATACGCAGTATTTT.

The CDR3 DNA reads TGCAGCGTTCTCTGGCAGGGAAGAAGCACTGAAGCTTTCTTT. Translation: CSVLWQGRSTEAFF. This chain connects TRBV29-1 to TRBJ1-1; D might be TRBD1 (5 bases). The CDR3 spans 14 residues. V was clipped by 5 bases and J by 4 bases, with 17 bases between them. Germline CDR1 and CDR2: SQVTM and ANQGSEA.

The V call is TRBV7-2, the J call TRBJ1-2; 8 bases are shared with TRBD1. Germline CDR1 reads SGHTA; CDR2 reads FQGNSA. With 1 base clipped from V and 3 bases from J, the junction kept 4 bases outside the gene matches. CDR3 length: 15 residues. The CDR3 coding sequence is TGTGCCAGCAGCTTAGTAAGGGGACAGGACTATGGCTACACCTTC. Translated: CASSLVRGQDYGYTF.

The chain links TRBV6-6 to TRBJ1-3; D not resolved. V lost 4 bases to trimming and J lost 3 bases, with 10 bases between them. The CDR3 is 14 residues long. Germline CDR1 is MNHNY and CDR2 is SVGAGI (reference sequence). The CDR3 reads CASSSQAGGNTIYF. CDR3 coding DNA: TGTGCCAGCAGTTCCCAGGCAGGTGGAAACACCATATATTTT.

The rearrangement joins TRBV5-4 to TRBJ1-2; D call uncertain. The CDR3 extends over 14 amino acids. The germline V gene has CDR1 SGHNT and CDR2 YYREEE (reference sequence). V dropped 0 bases and J dropped 5 bases, with 11 bases sitting between them. The CDR3 reads CASSLAESGYGYTF. CDR3 DNA: TGTGCCAGCAGCTTGGCTGAGAGCGGGTATGGCTACACCTTC.

The chain recombines TRBV7-6 with TRBJ2-1; tentative D call: TRBD1 (6 bases). The CDR3 contains 16 residues. Germline assignment: CDR1 SGHVS and CDR2 FNYEAQ. V was cut by 0 bases and J by 0 bases, with 9 bases left in between. CDR3 DNA: TGTGCCAGCAGCTTAGCCCAGGGGAGCTCCTACAATGAGCAGTTCTTC. This gives the protein CASSLAQGSSYNEQFF.

The J gene is TRBJ2-3, the V gene TRBV4-3; D is perhaps TRBD2 (6 bases). V dropped 2 bases and J dropped 5 bases, with 14 bases sitting between them. In germline, CDR1 is LGHNA, CDR2 YSLEER. This CDR3 has 15 amino acids. CDR3 coding DNA: TGCGCCAGCAGCCAAAGAGGAGGGATTGGAGATACGCAGTATTTT. Its translation: CASSQRGGIGDTQYF.

A single count supports this clone. The chain is built from TRBV5-4 and TRBJ1-1, with D maybe TRBD1 (5 bases). Per the germline V gene, CDR1 is SGHNT and CDR2 is YYREEE (reference sequence). With 2 bases removed from V and 1 base from J, the gap between germline ends came to 15 bases. The CDR3 totals 16 residues. CDR3 coding DNA: TGTGCCAGCAGCTTCGGAGGGGTGTCGGGGAACACTGAAGCTTTCTTT. Translation: CASSFGGVSGNTEAFF.

CDR3 sequence: CASSPKTGTYYEQYF. Written as DNA, the CDR3 is TGCGCCAGCAGCCCGAAGACCGGGACTTACTACGAGCAGTACTTC. The rearrangement links TRBV4-1 to TRBJ2-7; D possibly corresponds to TRBD2 (6 bases). Germline V lookup: CDR1 MGHRA, CDR2 YSYEKL. This CDR3 is 15 amino acids long. V lost 4 bases and J lost 3, with 16 bases in between.

This clone was seen once. The gene calls are TRBV7-7 and TRBJ1-1; D is uncertain. The V end lost 6 bases, the J end lost 1 base, and 9 bases lay between the germline ends. The CDR3 totals 13 residues. Germline V gene lookup returns CDR1 SSHAT and CDR2 FNYEAQ (reference sequence). CDR3 residues: CASSSTENTEAFF. CDR3 DNA sequence: TGTGCCAGCAGTTCTACAGAGAACACTGAAGCTTTCTTT.